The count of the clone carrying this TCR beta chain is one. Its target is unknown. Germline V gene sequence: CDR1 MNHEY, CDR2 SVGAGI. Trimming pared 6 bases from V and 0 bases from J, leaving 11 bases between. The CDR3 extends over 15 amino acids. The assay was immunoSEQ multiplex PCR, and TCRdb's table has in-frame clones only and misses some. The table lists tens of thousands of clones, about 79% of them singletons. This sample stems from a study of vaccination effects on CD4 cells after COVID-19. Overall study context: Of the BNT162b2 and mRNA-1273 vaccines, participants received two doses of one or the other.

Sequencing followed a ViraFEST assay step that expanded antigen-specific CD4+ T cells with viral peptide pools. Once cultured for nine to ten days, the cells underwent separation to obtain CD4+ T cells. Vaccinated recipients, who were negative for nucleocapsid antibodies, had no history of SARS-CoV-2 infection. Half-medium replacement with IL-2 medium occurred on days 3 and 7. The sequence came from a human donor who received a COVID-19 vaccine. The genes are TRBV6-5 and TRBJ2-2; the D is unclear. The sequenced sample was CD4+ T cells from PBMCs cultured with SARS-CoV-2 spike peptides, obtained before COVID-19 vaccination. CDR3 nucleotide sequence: TGTGCCAGCAGCCGCCGGGTCGCGAACACCGGGGAGCTGTTTTTT. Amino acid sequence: CASSRRVANTGELFF.